A selection of T cell receptor beta chains follows, all from one sample in a study of CD8 T cells in ankylosing spondylitis. One entry per CDR3 protein, called by TCRdb with MiXCR from the 5' RACE reads. This table holds a few hundred thousand distinct CDR3 sequences, roughly 8% found once. The sample was blood, either unsorted or a sorted T cell fraction (not recorded which). These TCRs come from a male donor with ankylosing spondylitis. Both conserved end residues are part of each CDR3. D genes are given only for firm matches. Rows give clone size only sometimes, using once, few, many, or a class for an expanded clone.

CDR3 length: 16; J gene: TRBJ2-1; D gene: .; V gene: TRBV25-1; clone size: .; CDR3 DNA: TGTGCCAGCAGTGGTTTTGGAACAGGGTGGTACAATGAGCAGTTCTTC; CDR3 protein: CASSGFGTGWYNEQFF
CDR3 length: 15; J gene: TRBJ1-5; D gene: TRBD1; V gene: TRBV19; clone size: few; CDR3 DNA: TGTGCCAGTAGTAGGGACAGGGCCGGCGGACAGCCCCAGCATTTT; CDR3 protein: CASSRDRAGGQPQHF
CDR3 length: 15; J gene: TRBJ1-2; D gene: .; V gene: TRBV3-1; clone size: .; CDR3 DNA: TGTGCCAGCAGCCAAGCGAGCACGAGAAACTATGGCTACACCTTC; CDR3 protein: CASSQASTRNYGYTF
CDR3 length: 14; J gene: TRBJ2-3; D gene: TRBD2; V gene: TRBV2; clone size: many; CDR3 DNA: TGTGCCAGCAAGGCTAGCGGATCCACAGATACGCAGTATTTT; CDR3 protein: CASKASGSTDTQYF
CDR3 length: 14; J gene: TRBJ1-2; D gene: .; V gene: TRBV29-1; clone size: .; CDR3 DNA: TGCAGCGTTGAGGGACGCACAGACAACTATGGCTACACCTTC; CDR3 protein: CSVEGRTDNYGYTF
CDR3 length: 15; J gene: TRBJ1-5; D gene: TRBD1; V gene: TRBV20-1; clone size: few; CDR3 DNA: TGCAGTGCTCGTCGGCGAGGGGGCAACAATCAGCCCCAGCATTTT; CDR3 protein: CSARRRGGNNQPQHF
CDR3 length: 15; J gene: TRBJ2-7; D gene: .; V gene: TRBV20-1; clone size: .; CDR3 DNA: TGCAGTGCTAGAGACCCTACGCCGACTTTCTACGAGCAGTACTTC; CDR3 protein: CSARDPTPTFYEQYF
CDR3 length: 15; J gene: TRBJ2-3; D gene: .; V gene: TRBV9; clone size: .; CDR3 DNA: TGTGCCAGCGGCCGGTCCAGCGGGCGTACAGATACGCAGTATTTT; CDR3 protein: CASGRSSGRTDTQYF
CDR3 length: 16; J gene: TRBJ1-1; D gene: TRBD1; V gene: TRBV6-1; clone size: many; CDR3 DNA: TGTGCCAGCAGAAAGGGACAGGGGGCATGGAACACTGAAGCTTTCTTT; CDR3 protein: CASRKGQGAWNTEAFF
CDR3 length: 14; J gene: TRBJ2-7; D gene: .; V gene: TRBV3-1; clone size: few; CDR3 DNA: TGTGCCAGCAGCCAGGGCAGCGGTTCCTACGAGCAGTACTTC; CDR3 protein: CASSQGSGSYEQYF
CDR3 length: 16; J gene: TRBJ2-7; D gene: TRBD2; V gene: TRBV4-1; clone size: few; CDR3 DNA: TGCGCCAGCAGCCAAGGGCCCCTAGCGGGAATCTACGAGCAGTACTTC; CDR3 protein: CASSQGPLAGIYEQYF
CDR3 length: 13; J gene: TRBJ2-1; D gene: TRBD2; V gene: TRBV30; clone size: .; CDR3 DNA: TGTGCCACCCCCAATAGCGGGAAGGTTGAGCAGTTCTTC; CDR3 protein: CATPNSGKVEQFF
CDR3 length: 15; J gene: TRBJ2-2; D gene: .; V gene: TRBV6-2/TRBV6-3; clone size: many; CDR3 DNA: TGTGCCAGCAGTTTACTCGGGTGGCTTACCGGGGAGCTGTTTTTT; CDR3 protein: CASSLLGWLTGELFF
CDR3 length: 15; J gene: TRBJ2-3; D gene: TRBD2; V gene: TRBV7-2; clone size: few; CDR3 DNA: TGTGCCAGCAGCCCGCGACTAGCGGGCACAGATACGCAGTATTTT; CDR3 protein: CASSPRLAGTDTQYF
CDR3 length: 17; J gene: TRBJ2-1; D gene: .; V gene: TRBV7-9; clone size: many; CDR3 DNA: TGTGCCAGCAGCTTAGCGTGGGCAGGCCAGGACTACAATGAGCAGTTCTTC; CDR3 protein: CASSLAWAGQDYNEQFF
CDR3 length: 15; J gene: TRBJ2-3; D gene: .; V gene: TRBV28; clone size: .; CDR3 DNA: TGTGCCAGCAGTCGTGCTCCAGTGGGCACAGATACGCGGTATTTT; CDR3 protein: CASSRAPVGTDTRYF
CDR3 length: 13; J gene: TRBJ2-7; D gene: TRBD1; V gene: TRBV7-2; clone size: few; CDR3 DNA: TGTGCCAGCAGCTGGGACAGGCTCTACGAGCAGTACTTC; CDR3 protein: CASSWDRLYEQYF
CDR3 length: 19; J gene: TRBJ2-6; D gene: .; V gene: TRBV4-1; clone size: few; CDR3 DNA: TGCGCCAGCAGCCAAGATCCGGTGGGCAGGGGATCTGGGGCCAACGTCCTGACTTTC; CDR3 protein: CASSQDPVGRGSGANVLTF
CDR3 length: 12; J gene: TRBJ2-3; D gene: .; V gene: TRBV12-3/TRBV12-4; clone size: few; CDR3 DNA: TGTGCCAGCAGTTTCGGGGCTTATACGCAGTATTTT; CDR3 protein: CASSFGAYTQYF
CDR3 length: 14; J gene: TRBJ2-1; D gene: .; V gene: TRBV7-3; clone size: many; CDR3 DNA: TGTGCCAGCAGCTTGGAGGGAACCTACAATGAGCAGTTCTTC; CDR3 protein: CASSLEGTYNEQFF
CDR3 length: 14; J gene: TRBJ2-2; D gene: TRBD2; V gene: TRBV29-1; clone size: many; CDR3 DNA: TGCAGCGTTGGACTAGCGGGAGTGACCGGGGAGCTGTTTTTT; CDR3 protein: CSVGLAGVTGELFF
CDR3 length: 12; J gene: TRBJ1-3; D gene: .; V gene: TRBV5-1; clone size: .; CDR3 DNA: TGCGCCAGCAGGGGCTCTGGAAACACCATATATTTT; CDR3 protein: CASRGSGNTIYF
CDR3 length: 16; J gene: TRBJ2-3; D gene: .; V gene: TRBV5-1; clone size: many; CDR3 DNA: TGCGCCAGCAGCTTGGAGGGGCGGGGTAGCACAGATACGCAGTATTTT; CDR3 protein: CASSLEGRGSTDTQYF
CDR3 length: 14; J gene: TRBJ2-5; D gene: .; V gene: TRBV4-2; clone size: few; CDR3 DNA: TGTGCCAGCAGCCCCGATAGGCGAGGGGAGGCCCAGTACTTC; CDR3 protein: CASSPDRRGEAQYF
CDR3 length: 15; J gene: TRBJ1-1; D gene: .; V gene: TRBV6-2/TRBV6-3; clone size: .; CDR3 DNA: TGTGCCAGCACCCCTCTGGCCGTGGTGAACACTGAAGCTTTCTTT; CDR3 protein: CASTPLAVVNTEAFF
CDR3 length: 15; J gene: TRBJ1-4; D gene: .; V gene: TRBV5-1; clone size: few; CDR3 DNA: TGCGCCAGCAGCTCTGGACAGCGACATAATGAAAAACTGTTTTTT; CDR3 protein: CASSSGQRHNEKLFF
CDR3 length: 14; J gene: TRBJ2-1; D gene: .; V gene: TRBV20-1; clone size: .; CDR3 DNA: TGCAGTGCTAGAGATCTCAGCTCCTACAATGAGCAGTTCTTC; CDR3 protein: CSARDLSSYNEQFF